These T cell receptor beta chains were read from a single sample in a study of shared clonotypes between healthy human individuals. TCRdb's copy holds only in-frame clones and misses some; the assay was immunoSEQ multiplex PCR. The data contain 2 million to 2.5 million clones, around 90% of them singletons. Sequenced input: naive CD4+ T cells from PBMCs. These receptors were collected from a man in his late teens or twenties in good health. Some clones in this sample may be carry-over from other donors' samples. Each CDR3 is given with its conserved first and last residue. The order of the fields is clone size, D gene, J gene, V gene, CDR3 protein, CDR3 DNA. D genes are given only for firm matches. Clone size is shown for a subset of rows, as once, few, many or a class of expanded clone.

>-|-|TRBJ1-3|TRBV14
CASSLYKSGTGRGNTIYF
TGTGCCAGCAGCCTATATAAATCCGGGACCGGGCGTGGAAACACCATATATTTT
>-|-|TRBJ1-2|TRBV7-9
CAAGTAGAGYGYTF
TGTGCCGCTGGGACCGCAGGGGCTGGGTATGGCTACACCTTC
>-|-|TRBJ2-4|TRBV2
CASKGDLKNIQYF
TGTGCCAGCAAGGGGGATTTAAAAAACATTCAGTACTTC
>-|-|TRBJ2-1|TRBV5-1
CASSRDLNEQFF
TGCGCCAGCAGCAGGGACCTCAATGAGCAGTTCTTC
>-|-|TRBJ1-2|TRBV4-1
CASSQPGTQNPYGYTF
TGCGCCAGCAGCCAGCCCGGGACCCAGAACCCCTATGGCTACACCTTC
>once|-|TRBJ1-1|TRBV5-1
CASSLGVNTEAFF
TGCGCCAGCAGCTTAGGAGTGAACACTGAAGCTTTCTTT
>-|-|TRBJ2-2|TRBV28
CASSLVFGTGELFF
TGTGCCAGCAGTTTAGTTTTCGGCACCGGGGAGCTGTTTTTT
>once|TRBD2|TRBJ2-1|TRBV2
CASRESSGRGNEQFF
TGTGCCAGCAGGGAATCTAGCGGGAGGGGCAATGAGCAGTTCTTC
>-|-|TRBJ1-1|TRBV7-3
CASSSQGRNTEAFF
TGTGCCAGCAGCTCCCAGGGCAGGAACACTGAAGCTTTCTTT
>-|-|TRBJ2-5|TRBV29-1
CSVEGLETFLGETQYF
TGCAGCGTTGAAGGGCTGGAGACATTCCTGGGGGAGACCCAGTACTTC
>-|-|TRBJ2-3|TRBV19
CASKPDTQYF
TGTGCCAGTAAACCAGATACGCAGTATTTT
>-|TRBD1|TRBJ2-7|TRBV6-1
CASSEGRGTEQYF
TGTGCCAGCAGTGAGGGCAGGGGGACCGAGCAGTACTTC
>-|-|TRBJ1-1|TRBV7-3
CASSKYGALATEAFF
TGTGCCAGCAGCAAATACGGGGCGCTGGCCACTGAAGCTTTCTTT
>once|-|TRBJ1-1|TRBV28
CASCKSPGGQNTEAFF
TGTGCCAGCTGCAAATCTCCGGGGGGACAGAACACTGAAGCTTTCTTT
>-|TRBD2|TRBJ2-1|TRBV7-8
CASSAGLAGGLGNEQFF
TGTGCCAGCAGCGCCGGACTAGCGGGAGGACTAGGCAATGAGCAGTTCTTC
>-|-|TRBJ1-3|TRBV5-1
CASSLSESGNTIYF
TGCGCCAGCAGCTTGTCGGAGAGTGGAAACACCATATATTTT
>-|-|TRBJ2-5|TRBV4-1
CASSQGLSGNRELETQYF
TGCGCCAGCAGCCAAGGCCTCTCTGGAAATAGAGAGCTGGAGACCCAGTACTTC
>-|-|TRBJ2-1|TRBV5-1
CASSTSDYNEQFF
TGCGCCAGCAGTACCTCTGACTACAATGAGCAGTTCTTC
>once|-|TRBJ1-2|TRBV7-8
CASSTRVPDYGYTF
TGTGCCAGCAGCACCAGAGTCCCTGACTATGGCTACACCTTC
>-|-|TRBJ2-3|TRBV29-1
CSARTGSDTQYF
TGCAGCGCTCGTACAGGGTCAGATACGCAGTATTTT
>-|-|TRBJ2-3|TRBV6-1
CASSEARGARTDTQYF
TGTGCCAGCAGTGAAGCGCGAGGGGCACGCACAGATACGCAGTATTTT
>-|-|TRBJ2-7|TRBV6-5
CASSYGGGLPSYEQYF
TGTGCCAGCAGTTACGGGGGAGGCCTTCCTTCCTACGAGCAGTACTTC
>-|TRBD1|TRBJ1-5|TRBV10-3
CAISESQGARGNQPQHF
TGTGCCATCAGTGAGTCCCAGGGGGCAAGGGGCAATCAGCCCCAGCATTTT
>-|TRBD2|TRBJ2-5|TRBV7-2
CASSLTPGLGKETQYF
TGTGCCAGCAGCTTAACTCCGGGACTAGGAAAAGAGACCCAGTACTTC
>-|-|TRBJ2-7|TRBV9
CASSVGGGTSYEQYF
TGTGCCAGCAGCGTAGGAGGCGGGACCTCCTACGAGCAGTACTTC
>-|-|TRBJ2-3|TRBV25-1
CASSNGRGSTDTQYF
TGTGCCAGCAGTAACGGGCGTGGTAGCACAGATACGCAGTATTTT
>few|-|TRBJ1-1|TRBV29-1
CSVYGTRNTEAFF
TGCAGCGTCTACGGAACCCGGAACACTGAAGCTTTCTTT
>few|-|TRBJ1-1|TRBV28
CASPARGEAFF
TGTGCCAGTCCCGCAAGGGGGGAAGCTTTCTTT
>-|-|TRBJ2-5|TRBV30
CAWSADLSGETQYF
TGTGCCTGGAGTGCTGACTTATCGGGGGAGACCCAGTACTTC
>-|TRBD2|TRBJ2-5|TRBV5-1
CASSFSGDSSRGGKETQYF
TGCGCCAGCAGCTTTAGCGGGGACTCTTCCCGGGGGGGAAAAGAGACCCAGTACTTC
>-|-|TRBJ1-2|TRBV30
CAWIKGFYGYTF
TGTGCCTGGATTAAGGGTTTCTATGGCTACACCTTC
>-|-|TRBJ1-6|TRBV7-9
CASSFIASGTENSPLHF
TGTGCCAGCAGCTTTATCGCATCCGGGACGGAAAATTCACCCCTCCACTTT
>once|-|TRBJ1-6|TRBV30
CAWTRGGNSPLHF
TGTGCCTGGACCAGGGGAGGCAATTCACCCCTCCACTTT
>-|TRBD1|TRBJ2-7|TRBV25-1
CASQTGASYEQYF
TGTGCCAGCCAGACAGGGGCCTCCTACGAGCAGTACTTC
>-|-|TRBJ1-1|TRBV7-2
CASSLDSRGTEAFF
TGTGCCAGCAGCTTAGACAGCCGGGGCACTGAAGCTTTCTTT
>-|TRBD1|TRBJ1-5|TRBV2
CASSPWTGNQPQHF
TGTGCCAGCAGCCCCTGGACAGGGAATCAGCCCCAGCATTTT
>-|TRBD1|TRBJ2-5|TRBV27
CASSEKNPQGAGETQYF
TGTGCCAGCAGTGAAAAAAATCCCCAGGGGGCGGGGGAGACCCAGTACTTC
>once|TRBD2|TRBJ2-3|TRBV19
CASKAGASTDTQYF
TGTGCCAGTAAGGCGGGAGCGAGCACAGATACGCAGTATTTT
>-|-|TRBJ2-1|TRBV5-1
CASSSGLDNEQFF
TGCGCCAGCAGTTCCGGACTGGACAATGAGCAGTTCTTC
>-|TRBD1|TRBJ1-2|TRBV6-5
CASSSRDRGARYGYTF
TGTGCCAGCAGTTCCCGGGACAGGGGTGCCCGCTATGGCTACACCTTC
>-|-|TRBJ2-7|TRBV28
CASSTSGLGTGLHYEQYF
TGTGCCAGCAGCACCTCAGGCTTGGGGACGGGACTCCACTACGAGCAGTACTTC
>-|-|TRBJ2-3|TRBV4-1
CASSQEGDTQYF
TGCGCCAGCAGCCAAGAGGGTGATACGCAGTATTTT
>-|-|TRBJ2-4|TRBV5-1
CASSADRHIQYF
TGCGCCAGCAGCGCAGACAGACACATTCAGTACTTC
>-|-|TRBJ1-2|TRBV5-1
CASSNRVGYTF
TGCGCCAGCAGCAACAGGGTAGGCTACACCTTC
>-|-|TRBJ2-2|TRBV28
CASSLYPADTGELFF
TGTGCCAGCAGTTTGTACCCAGCGGACACCGGGGAGCTGTTTTTT
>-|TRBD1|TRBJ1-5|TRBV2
CASRGQGAWGPQHF
TGTGCCAGCAGGGGACAGGGGGCCTGGGGGCCCCAGCATTTT
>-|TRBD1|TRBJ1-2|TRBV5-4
CATTIFRDRGRKGYGYTF
TGTGCCACAACCATCTTTCGGGACAGGGGGCGTAAAGGTTATGGCTACACCTTC
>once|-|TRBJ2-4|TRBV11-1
CASSSRSSVNIQYF
TGTGCCAGCAGCTCCAGGAGCAGCGTGAACATTCAGTACTTC